This T cell receptor (beta chain) was profiled in a study of cytomegalovirus exposure and HLA in healthy donors. Study-level findings and limits: A later look showed TCR association rates differing by HLA locus, highest for DRB1 and lowest for HLA-C. In a later analysis, compared with equally common non-associated chains, HLA-associated beta chains were more expanded.

V was pared by 3 bases and J by 0 bases, with 5 bases between. This CDR3 contains 13 residues. CDR1 is SEHNR, CDR2 FQNEAQ, per germline (reference sequence). PCR was performed using 60 Vbeta and 13 Jbeta primers. Assay used: immunoSEQ multiplex PCR; TCRdb lists only in-frame clones, some missing. The sample holds roughly 160,000 clones; around 79% are singletons and the top ten take approximately 2.4%. Comment on this clone: Antigen specificity is unknown.

Each donor was healthy, and each was a bone marrow donor. This receptor was taken from a female donor in good health and CMV-seronegative. The sequenced material came from PBMCs. The rearrangement links TRBV7-9 to TRBJ1-1; no firm D call. The chain's CDR3 is CASSLEMNTEAFF. In DNA, the CDR3 is TGTGCCAGCAGCTTGGAGATGAACACTGAAGCTTTCTTT. Supplemented by reference TRBV7-9 and TRBJ1-1, the full variable domain reads DTGVSQNPRHKITKRGQNVTFRCDPISEHNRLYWYRQTLGQGPEFLTYFQNEAQLEKSRLLSDRFSAERPKGSFSTLEIQRTEQGDSAMYLCASSLEMNTEAFFGQGTRLTVV.